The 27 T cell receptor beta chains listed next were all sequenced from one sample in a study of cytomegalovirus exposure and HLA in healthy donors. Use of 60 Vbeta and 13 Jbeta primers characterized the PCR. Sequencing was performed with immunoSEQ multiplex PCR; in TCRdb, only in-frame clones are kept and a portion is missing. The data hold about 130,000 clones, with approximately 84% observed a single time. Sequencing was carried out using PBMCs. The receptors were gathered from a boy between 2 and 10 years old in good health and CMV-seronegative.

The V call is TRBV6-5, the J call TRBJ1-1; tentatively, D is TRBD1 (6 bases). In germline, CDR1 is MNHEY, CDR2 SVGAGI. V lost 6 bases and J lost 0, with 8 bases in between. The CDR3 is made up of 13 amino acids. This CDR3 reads CASRRGMNTEAFF. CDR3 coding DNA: TGTGCCAGCAGGAGGGGGATGAACACTGAAGCTTTCTTT.

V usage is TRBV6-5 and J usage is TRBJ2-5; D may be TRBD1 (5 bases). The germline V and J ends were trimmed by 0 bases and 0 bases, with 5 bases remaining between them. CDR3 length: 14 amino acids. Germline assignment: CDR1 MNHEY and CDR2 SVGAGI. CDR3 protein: CASSYSTDQETQYF. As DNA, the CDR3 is TGTGCCAGCAGTTACTCGACAGACCAAGAGACCCAGTACTTC.

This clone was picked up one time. The CDR3 is CASSTRQGSTDTQYF. In DNA form, the CDR3 reads TGTGCCAGCAGCACTAGACAGGGTAGCACAGATACGCAGTATTTT. The rearrangement uses TRBV7-9 and TRBJ2-3, with 7 bases lining up with TRBD1. CDR3 size: 15 residues. Germline V gene sequence: CDR1 SEHNR, CDR2 FQNEAQ (reference sequence). V lost 5 bases to trimming and J lost 0 bases; unmatched junction nucleotides: 5.

CDR3 nucleotide sequence: TGTGCCAGTAGTACCATAGCGGGAGACTACAATGAGCAGTTCTTC. It encodes CASSTIAGDYNEQFF. The chain recombines TRBV19 with TRBJ2-1; 9 nucleotides line up with TRBD2. Germline CDR1 is LNHDA and CDR2 is SQIVND (reference sequence). This CDR3 contains 15 residues. With 4 bases clipped from V and 3 bases from J, the junction kept 4 bases outside the gene matches.

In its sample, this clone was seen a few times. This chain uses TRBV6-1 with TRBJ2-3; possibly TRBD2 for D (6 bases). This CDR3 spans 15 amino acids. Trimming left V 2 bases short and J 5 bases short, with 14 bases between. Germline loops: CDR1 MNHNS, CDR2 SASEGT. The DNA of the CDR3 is TGTGCCAGCAGTGAAAATTTGGGGGGAGGAGATACGCAGTATTTT. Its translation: CASSENLGGGDTQYF.

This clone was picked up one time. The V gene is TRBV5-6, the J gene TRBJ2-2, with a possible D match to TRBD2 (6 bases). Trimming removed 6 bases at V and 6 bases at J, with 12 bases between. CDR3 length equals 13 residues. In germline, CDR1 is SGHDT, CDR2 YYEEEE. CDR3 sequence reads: CASTRRVPGELFF. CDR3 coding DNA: TGTGCCAGCACTAGGAGGGTACCCGGGGAGCTGTTTTTT.

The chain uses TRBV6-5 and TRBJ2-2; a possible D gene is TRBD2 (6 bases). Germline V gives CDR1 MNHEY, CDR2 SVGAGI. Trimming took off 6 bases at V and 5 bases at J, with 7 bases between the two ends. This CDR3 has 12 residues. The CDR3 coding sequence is TGTGCCAGCAGGGGGGGAACCGGGGAGCTGTTTTTT. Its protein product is CASRGGTGELFF.

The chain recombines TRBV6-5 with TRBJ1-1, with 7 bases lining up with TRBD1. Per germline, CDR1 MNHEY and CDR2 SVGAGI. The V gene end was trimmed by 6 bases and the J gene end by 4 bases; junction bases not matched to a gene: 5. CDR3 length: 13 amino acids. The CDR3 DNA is TGTGCCAGCAGCTATAGACAGGGCACTGAAGCTTTCTTT. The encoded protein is CASSYRQGTEAFF.

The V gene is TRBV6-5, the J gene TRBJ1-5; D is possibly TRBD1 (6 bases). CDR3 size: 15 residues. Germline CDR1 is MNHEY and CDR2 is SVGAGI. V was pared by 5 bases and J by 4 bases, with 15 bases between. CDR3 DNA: TGTGCCAGCAGTCTCGGACAGAAGGGAAATCAGCCCCAGCATTTT. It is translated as CASSLGQKGNQPQHF.

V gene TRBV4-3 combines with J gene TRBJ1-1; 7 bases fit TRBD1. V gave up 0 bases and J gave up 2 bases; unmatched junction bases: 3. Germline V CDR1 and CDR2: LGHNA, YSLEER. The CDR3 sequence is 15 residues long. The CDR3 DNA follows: TGCGCCAGCAGCCAAGAGGGACAGATAAACACTGAAGCTTTCTTT. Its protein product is CASSQEGQINTEAFF.

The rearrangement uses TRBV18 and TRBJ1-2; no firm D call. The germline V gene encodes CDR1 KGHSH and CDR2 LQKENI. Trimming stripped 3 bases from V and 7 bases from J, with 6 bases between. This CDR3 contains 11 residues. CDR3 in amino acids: CASSPGSGYTF. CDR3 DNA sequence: TGTGCCAGCTCACCGGGGAGTGGCTACACCTTC.

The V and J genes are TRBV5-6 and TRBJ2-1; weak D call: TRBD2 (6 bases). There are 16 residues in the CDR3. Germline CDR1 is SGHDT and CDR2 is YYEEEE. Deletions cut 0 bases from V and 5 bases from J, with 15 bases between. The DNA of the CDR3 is TGTGCCAGCAGCTTGGTAGTGGTAGCGGCAAACAATGAGCAGTTCTTC. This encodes CASSLVVVAANNEQFF.

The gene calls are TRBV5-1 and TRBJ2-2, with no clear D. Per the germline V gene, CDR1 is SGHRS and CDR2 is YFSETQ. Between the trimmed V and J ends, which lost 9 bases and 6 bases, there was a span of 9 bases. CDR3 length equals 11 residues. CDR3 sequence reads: CATPLSGELFF. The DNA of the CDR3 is TGCGCCACCCCCTTGTCCGGGGAGCTGTTTTTT.

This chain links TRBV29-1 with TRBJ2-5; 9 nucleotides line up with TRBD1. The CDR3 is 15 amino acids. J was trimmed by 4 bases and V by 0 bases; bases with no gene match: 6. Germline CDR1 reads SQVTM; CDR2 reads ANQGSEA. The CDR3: CSVEDRDREGETQYF. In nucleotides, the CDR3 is TGCAGCGTTGAAGATAGGGACAGGGAGGGAGAGACCCAGTACTTC.

The CDR3 region has the DNA TGTGCCAGCAGTCTCCAACTCGAGAAAAGCTCCTACGAGCAGTACTTC. Amino acids: CASSLQLEKSSYEQYF. The V gene is TRBV2, the J gene TRBJ2-5; D unclear. TRBJ2-7 matches the DNA end more closely, so the J call is doubtful. The CDR3 is 16 amino acids. Per germline, CDR1 SNHLY and CDR2 FYNNEI.

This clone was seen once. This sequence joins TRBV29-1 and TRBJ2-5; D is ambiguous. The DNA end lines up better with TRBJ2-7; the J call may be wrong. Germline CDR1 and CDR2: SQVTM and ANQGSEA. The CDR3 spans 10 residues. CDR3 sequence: CSVELGEQYF. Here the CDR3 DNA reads TGCAGCGTTGAGCTAGGCGAGCAGTACTTC.

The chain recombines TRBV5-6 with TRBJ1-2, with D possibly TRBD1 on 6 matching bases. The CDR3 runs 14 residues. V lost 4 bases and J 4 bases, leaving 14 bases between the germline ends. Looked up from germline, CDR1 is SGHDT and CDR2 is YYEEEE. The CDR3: CASSTSGDPYGYTF. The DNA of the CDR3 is TGTGCCAGCAGCACCTCAGGGGACCCCTATGGCTACACCTTC.

CDR3 coding DNA: TGTGCCAGCAGCTCCGGGACAAAAATTACAGATACGCAGTATTTT. It is translated as CASSSGTKITDTQYF. V and J are TRBV14 and TRBJ2-3; tentatively, D is TRBD1 (6 bases). From germline, CDR1 is SGHDN and CDR2 FVKESK. Deletions cut 5 bases from V and 3 bases from J, with 15 bases between. The CDR3 has 15 amino acids.

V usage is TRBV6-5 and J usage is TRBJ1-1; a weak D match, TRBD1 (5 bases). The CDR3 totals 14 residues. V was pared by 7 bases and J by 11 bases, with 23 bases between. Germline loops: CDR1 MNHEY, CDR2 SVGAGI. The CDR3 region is CASNLGGRSEGAFF. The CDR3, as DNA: TGTGCCAGCAACCTCGGGGGACGGTCCGAGGGCGCTTTCTTT.

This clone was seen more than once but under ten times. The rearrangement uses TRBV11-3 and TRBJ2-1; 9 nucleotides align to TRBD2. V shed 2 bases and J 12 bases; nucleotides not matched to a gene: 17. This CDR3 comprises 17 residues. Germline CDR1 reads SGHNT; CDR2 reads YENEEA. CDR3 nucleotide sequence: TGTGCCAGCAGCTTATCTGGAGCTAGCGGGACCCTATGGGGGCAGTTCTTC. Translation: CASSLSGASGTLWGQFF.

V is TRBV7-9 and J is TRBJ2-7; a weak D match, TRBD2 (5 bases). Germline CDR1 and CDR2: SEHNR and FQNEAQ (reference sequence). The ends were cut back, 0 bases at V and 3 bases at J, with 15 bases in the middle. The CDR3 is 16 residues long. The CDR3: CASSLAGVNAGYEQYV. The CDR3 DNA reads TGTGCCAGCAGCTTAGCGGGAGTAAATGCTGGCTACGAGCAGTACGTC.

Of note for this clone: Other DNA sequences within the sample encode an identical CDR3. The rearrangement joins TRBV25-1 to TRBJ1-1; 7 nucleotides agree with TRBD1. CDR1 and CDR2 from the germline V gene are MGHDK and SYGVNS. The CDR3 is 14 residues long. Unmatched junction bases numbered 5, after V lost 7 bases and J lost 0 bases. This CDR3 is CASTQQGMNTEAFF. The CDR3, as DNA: TGTGCCAGCACCCAACAGGGGATGAACACTGAAGCTTTCTTT.

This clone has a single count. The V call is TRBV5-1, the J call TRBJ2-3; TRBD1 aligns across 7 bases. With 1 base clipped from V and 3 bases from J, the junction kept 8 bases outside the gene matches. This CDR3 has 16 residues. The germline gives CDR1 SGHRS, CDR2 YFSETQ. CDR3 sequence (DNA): TGCGCCAGCAGCTTGAGGGGGCGACAGAAGACAGATACGCAGTATTTT. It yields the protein CASSLRGRQKTDTQYF. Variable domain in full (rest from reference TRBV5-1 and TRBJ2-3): KAGVTQTPRYLIKTRGQQVTLSCSPISGHRSVSWYQQTPGQGLQFLFEYFSETQRNKGNFPGRFSGRQFSNSRSEMNVSTLELGDSALYLCASSLRGRQKTDTQYFGPGTRLTVL.

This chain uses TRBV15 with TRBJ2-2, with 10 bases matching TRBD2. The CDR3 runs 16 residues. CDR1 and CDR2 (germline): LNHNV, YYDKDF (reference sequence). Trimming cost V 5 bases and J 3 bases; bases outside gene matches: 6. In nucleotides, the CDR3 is TGTGCCACCAGCCCTACTAGCGGGGCTTACACCGGGGAGCTGTTTTTT. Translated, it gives CATSPTSGAYTGELFF.

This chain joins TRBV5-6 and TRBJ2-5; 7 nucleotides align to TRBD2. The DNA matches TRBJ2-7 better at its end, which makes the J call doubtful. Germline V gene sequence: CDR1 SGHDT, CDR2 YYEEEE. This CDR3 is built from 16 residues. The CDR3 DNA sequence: TGTGCCAGCAGCTTGGCCAATGGCGGGGGTCTCTACGAGCAGTACTTC. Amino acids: CASSLANGGGLYEQYF.

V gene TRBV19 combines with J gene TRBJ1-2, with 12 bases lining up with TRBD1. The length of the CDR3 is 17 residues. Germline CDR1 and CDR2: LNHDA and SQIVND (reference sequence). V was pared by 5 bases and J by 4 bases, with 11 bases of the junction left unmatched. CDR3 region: CASSSGTGGPQAYGYTF. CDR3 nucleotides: TGTGCCAGTAGTTCCGGGACAGGGGGCCCCCAGGCCTATGGCTACACCTTC.

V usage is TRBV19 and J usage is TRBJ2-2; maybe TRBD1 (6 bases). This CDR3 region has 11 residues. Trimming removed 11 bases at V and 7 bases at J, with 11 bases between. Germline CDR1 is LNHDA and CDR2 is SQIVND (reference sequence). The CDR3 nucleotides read TGTGCCGGCAGAGGGGGCGGGGAGCTGTTTTTT. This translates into CAGRGGGELFF.